These T cell receptor beta chains were read from a single sample in a study of identical twins. Via MiXCR, TCRdb re-called the 5' RACE reads, giving one row per CDR3 protein. Counted here are 350,000 to 500,000 distinct CDR3 sequences, about a fifth occurring once; the ten biggest clones make up 9% to 15%. Sequencing was performed on naive T cells sorted from blood. The receptors come from a man aged 45 to 65 in good health. Each CDR3 is given with its conserved first and last residue. Fields, in order: D gene, J gene, V gene, clone size, CDR3 DNA, CDR3 protein. A D gene is named only where the DNA matches it firmly. For some rows the clone size is stated as once, few or many, or as a class when expanded; others skip it.

.	TRBJ2-2	TRBV24-1	many	TGTGCCACCAGTGGTCTACGGGAAGTCACCGGGGAGCTGTTTTTT	CATSGLREVTGELFF
.	TRBJ2-2	TRBV5-1	.	TGCGCCAGCAGCTTGGCCTATACAGGGTTCACCGGGGAGCTGTTTTTT	CASSLAYTGFTGELFF
.	TRBJ2-1	TRBV5-1	.	TGCGCCAGCAGCTCCGAAGGGTCAGGTGAGCAGTTCTTC	CASSSEGSGEQFF
.	TRBJ2-2	TRBV5-5	.	TGTGCCAGCAGCCTATACCGACTCCGGGAGAACACCGGGGAGCTGTTTTTT	CASSLYRLRENTGELFF
TRBD2	TRBJ2-4	TRBV6-2/TRBV6-3	many	TGTGCCAGCAGTCATGGACTAGCGGGGGGCCGGTACTTC	CASSHGLAGGRYF
.	TRBJ2-3	TRBV5-8	.	TGTGCCAGCAGCCCGCTCGATGCATTAGATACGCAGTATTTT	CASSPLDALDTQYF
.	TRBJ2-1	TRBV29-1	.	TGCAGCGTCGATACACCCCAGGGGTTCTACAATGAGCAGTTCTTC	CSVDTPQGFYNEQFF
.	TRBJ2-5	TRBV5-6	.	TGTGCCAGCAGCTCCCGTCCCGGTCCCCAGTACTTC	CASSSRPGPQYF
TRBD2	TRBJ2-5	TRBV7-6	.	TGTGCCAGCAGCTTAGCGGGGGCGGGAGGGCCGGTCGAGACCCAGTACTTC	CASSLAGAGGPVETQYF
.	TRBJ2-5	TRBV20-1	few	TGCAGTGCTAGAAGGTGGACAGCCCAAGAGACCCAGTACTTC	CSARRWTAQETQYF
.	TRBJ1-6	TRBV9	.	TGTGCCAGCAGCGTAGCTTCGGGGCCTTATAATTCACCCCTCCACTTT	CASSVASGPYNSPLHF
.	TRBJ2-5	TRBV7-6	many	TGTGCCAGCAGCTTATTGGGAACCGGAGGGGAGACCCAGTACTTC	CASSLLGTGGETQYF
.	TRBJ2-7	TRBV12-3/TRBV12-4	few	TGTGCCAGCAGTTTAAAAGGTTGGCACGAGCAGTACTTC	CASSLKGWHEQYF
.	TRBJ2-7	TRBV7-9	.	TGTGCCAGCAGCTACGGAACCTACGAGCAGTACTTC	CASSYGTYEQYF
.	TRBJ2-1	TRBV4-3	.	TGCGCCAGCAGCCAAGATCTGGGGAATTACAGGACAAATGAGCAGTTCTTC	CASSQDLGNYRTNEQFF
.	TRBJ2-7	TRBV7-2	many	TGTGCCAGCAGCTTAGCGCGGTTAAGGGGCTTGCAGTACTTC	CASSLARLRGLQYF
.	TRBJ1-5	TRBV20-1	many	TGCAGTGCTAGAGACCCGTTCAGCATTAGCAATCAGCCCCAGCATTTT	CSARDPFSISNQPQHF
.	TRBJ2-3	TRBV20-1	few	TGCAGTGCTAGAGATCCGAAGGGAGCGGATACGCAGTATTTT	CSARDPKGADTQYF
.	TRBJ2-3	TRBV6-1	.	TGTGCCAGCAGGGGTTGGCCAGATACGCAGTATTTT	CASRGWPDTQYF
.	TRBJ2-1	TRBV11-2	many	TGTGCCAGCAGCTCTATCCCGATGACGGAGAGCTCCTACAATGAGCAGTTCTTC	CASSSIPMTESSYNEQFF
.	TRBJ2-6	TRBV5-5	few	TGTGCCAGCAGCCAGCCTGGGGCCAACGTCCTGACTTTC	CASSQPGANVLTF
.	TRBJ2-1	TRBV5-1	many	TGTGCCAGCAGTTTATCTAGCTCCTACAATGAGCAGTTCTTC	CASSLSSSYNEQFF
TRBD1	TRBJ2-7	TRBV5-1	many	TGCGCCAGCAGTCAAACAGGGGGCTACGAGCAGTACTTC	CASSQTGGYEQYF
.	TRBJ1-1	TRBV7-6	few	TGTGCCAGCAGCTCCCTGGACAGATACACTGAAGCTTTCTTT	CASSSLDRYTEAFF
TRBD1	TRBJ2-1	TRBV7-6	few	TGTGCCAGCAGCCGAAGACAGGGCTATGAGCAGTTCTTC	CASSRRQGYEQFF
.	TRBJ2-7	TRBV12-3/TRBV12-4	many	TGTGCCAGCAGTTTGCAGGGATCCTACGAGCAGTACTTC	CASSLQGSYEQYF
.	TRBJ1-1	TRBV5-4	once	TGTGCCAGCAGCTTGGTGGGGATGAACACTGAAGCTTTCTTT	CASSLVGMNTEAFF
.	TRBJ2-7	TRBV5-1	many	TGCGCCAGCAGCGCTAGTGCGAGGGAGCAGTACTTC	CASSASAREQYF
TRBD2	TRBJ2-7	TRBV4-3	many	TGCGCCAGCAGCCCAACAGTGGAAGCGGGAGAATCGTTTTCCCACGAGCAGTACTTC	CASSPTVEAGESFSHEQYF
.	TRBJ2-7	TRBV7-9	.	TGTGCCAGCAGCTCCGGTATGGGCGGCGGTGGAAACGAGCAGTACTTC	CASSSGMGGGGNEQYF